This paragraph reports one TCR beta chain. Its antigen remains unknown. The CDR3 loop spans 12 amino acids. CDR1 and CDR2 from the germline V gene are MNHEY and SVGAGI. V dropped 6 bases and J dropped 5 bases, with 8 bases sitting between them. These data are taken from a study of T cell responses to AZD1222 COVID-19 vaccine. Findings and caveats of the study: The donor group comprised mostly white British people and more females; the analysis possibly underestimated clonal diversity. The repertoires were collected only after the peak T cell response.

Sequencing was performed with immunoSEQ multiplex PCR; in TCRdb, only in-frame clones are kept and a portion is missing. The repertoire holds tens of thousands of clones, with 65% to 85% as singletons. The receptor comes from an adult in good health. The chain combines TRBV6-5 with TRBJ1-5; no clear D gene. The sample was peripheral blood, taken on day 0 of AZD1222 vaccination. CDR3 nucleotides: TGTGCCAGCAGCCAAGGGTATCAGCCCCAGCATTTT. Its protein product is CASSQGYQPQHF.